The 29 T cell receptor beta chains given below trace back to one sample, sequenced in a study of blood T cell repertoires in COVID-19. The assay was immunoSEQ multiplex PCR, and TCRdb's table has in-frame clones only and misses some. Of 50,000 to 65,000 clones detected, about 91% appear once; the ten largest clones hold more than 3%. The sample was peripheral blood. Receptor source: a middle-aged man with acute or convalescent COVID-19.

The CDR3 DNA follows: TGTGCCTGGAGGGCAACCGGGACAGGGAACACTGAAGCTTTCTTT. It encodes CAWRATGTGNTEAFF. The chain recombines TRBV30 with TRBJ1-1; TRBD1 matches at 8 bases. Germline CDR1 reads GTSNPN; CDR2 reads SVGIG (reference sequence). The CDR3 is 15 amino acids. Germline trimming cut 3 bases from V and 1 base from J; bases unmatched to any gene: 7.

V gene TRBV18 combines with J gene TRBJ2-7; the match to TRBD1 covers 10 bases. This CDR3 is 16 amino acids long. CDR1 is KGHSH and CDR2 is LQKENI in the germline V gene. After removal of 3 bases from V and 0 bases from J, the junction contained 5 bases not matched to a gene. The CDR3: CASSPQGQGRSYEQYF. CDR3 bases: TGTGCCAGCTCACCGCAGGGACAGGGGCGCTCCTACGAGCAGTACTTC.

V and J are TRBV30 and TRBJ2-7; TRBD2 might be the D (5 bases). CDR3 length: 11 residues. Germline CDR1 GTSNPN, CDR2 SVGIG (reference sequence). With 5 bases removed from V and 6 bases from J, the gap between germline ends came to 11 bases. CDR3 nucleotides: TGTGCCTGGCACGGGGTTGGCGAGCAGTACTTC. As protein: CAWHGVGEQYF.

This chain joins TRBV5-1 and TRBJ1-3, with D possibly being TRBD1 (5 bases). CDR1 is SGHRS and CDR2 is YFSETQ in the germline V gene. V lost 2 bases to trimming and J lost 3 bases, with 12 bases between them. The CDR3 extends over 15 amino acids. As DNA, the CDR3 is TGCGCCAGCAGCTTAGGAGGGGAGAGTGGAAACACCATATATTTT. Its protein product is CASSLGGESGNTIYF.

The chain has TRBV3-1 (or the pseudogene TRBV3-2) and TRBJ1-3; D might be TRBD1 (6 bases). V shed 4 bases and J shed 4 bases, with 14 bases lying between them. The CDR3 contains 15 residues. Per germline, CDR1 LGHDT and CDR2 YNNKEL (reference sequence). The CDR3 region is CASSPLGGQGNTIYF. DNA of the CDR3: TGTGCCAGCAGCCCCCTTGGGGGACAAGGAAACACCATATATTTT.

This clone was found a few times. V is TRBV24-1 and J is TRBJ1-2, with 7 bases lining up with TRBD1. Trimming at V came to 1 base and at J to 6 bases, leaving 4 bases not matched to a gene. The CDR3 has 14 amino acids. CDR1 is KGHDR and CDR2 is SFDVKD in the germline V gene. CDR3 coding DNA: TGTGCCACCAGTGATTTCGGGACAGAAGATGGCTACACCTTC. Translated: CATSDFGTEDGYTF.

The chain couples TRBV30 to TRBJ1-1; TRBD1 is a possible D gene (5 bases). The CDR3 sequence is 14 residues long. The germline V gene has CDR1 GTSNPN and CDR2 SVGIG (reference sequence). V was cut by 4 bases and J by 0 bases, with 12 bases left in between. The CDR3 DNA sequence: TGTGCCTGGAACGGGGGGTCCATGAACACTGAAGCTTTCTTT. As protein: CAWNGGSMNTEAFF.

The chain recombines TRBV9 with TRBJ1-2, with D unresolved. CDR1 is SGDLS and CDR2 is YYNGEE in the germline V gene. The CDR3 length is 12 residues. Trimming removed 2 bases at V and 7 bases at J, with 9 bases between. In nucleotides, the CDR3 is TGTGCCAGCAGCGTGGAGTTGGGTGGCTACACCTTC. Its translation is CASSVELGGYTF.

This sequence joins TRBV7-3 and TRBJ2-3; D is perhaps TRBD2 (7 bases). The V and J ends lost 3 bases and 6 bases respectively, with 13 bases between them. This CDR3 has 14 residues. Per germline, CDR1 SGHTA and CDR2 FQGTGA. CDR3 nucleotides: TGTGCCAGCAGCTTCGTGGGGGGGCAGGATACGCAGTATTTT. Protein: CASSFVGGQDTQYF.

This clone occurred once. This chain uses TRBV19 with TRBJ2-1, with D perhaps matching TRBD1 (6 bases). Between the trimmed V and J ends, which lost 5 bases and 1 base, there was a span of 12 bases. CDR1 LNHDA and CDR2 SQIVND come from the germline V gene (reference sequence). CDR3 size: 15 residues. The CDR3, as DNA: TGTGCCAGTAGTGGACAGTCCCGATCCTACAATGAGCAGTTCTTC. It encodes CASSGQSRSYNEQFF.

J is TRBJ1-2 and V is TRBV6-4, with 8 bases identical to TRBD1. Germline loops: CDR1 MRHNA, CDR2 SNTAGT. The CDR3 consists of 15 residues. Germline trimming cut 6 bases from V and 3 bases from J; bases unmatched to any gene: 9. CDR3 loop: CASRQELTGDYGYTF. The CDR3 nucleotides are TGTGCCAGCAGACAAGAGCTGACAGGGGACTATGGCTACACCTTC.

The J gene is TRBJ1-6, the V gene TRBV27; perhaps TRBD1 as D (5 bases). This CDR3 spans 14 amino acids. Between the trimmed V and J ends, which lost 1 base and 6 bases, there was a span of 7 bases. Germline V gene sequence: CDR1 MNHEY, CDR2 SMNVEV (reference sequence). The CDR3, as DNA: TGTGCCAGCAGTTTATTAGGGGTTAATTCACCCCTCCACTTT. It yields the protein CASSLLGVNSPLHF.

The V gene is TRBV14, the J gene TRBJ1-4; a possible D gene is TRBD1 (5 bases). Germline V gene sequence: CDR1 SGHDN, CDR2 FVKESK. The V end was cut by 1 base, the J end by 6 bases, with 15 bases between. The CDR3 loop spans 16 amino acids. DNA of the CDR3: TGTGCCAGCAGCCAAGTCGCGGGCGGGGGAGATGAAAAACTGTTTTTT. Protein product: CASSQVAGGGDEKLFF.

The V and J genes are TRBV2 and TRBJ2-2; D gene uncertain. V was shortened by 6 bases and J by 0 bases, with 11 bases between the two germline ends. The germline gives CDR1 SNHLY, CDR2 FYNNEI. The CDR3 contains 15 residues. In DNA, the CDR3 is TGTGCCAGCAGATATGAGAATACGAACACCGGGGAGCTGTTTTTT. Its protein is CASRYENTNTGELFF.

The chain uses TRBV11-2 and TRBJ2-7; TRBD1 might be the D (6 bases). The ends were cut back, 5 bases at V and 6 bases at J, with 11 bases in the middle. The CDR3 contains 12 residues. The V gene's germline CDR1 is SGHAT and CDR2 FQNNGV. CDR3 sequence reads: CASSQTGLEQYF. CDR3 coding DNA: TGTGCCAGCAGCCAGACAGGTCTCGAGCAGTACTTC.

V gene TRBV6-5 combines with J gene TRBJ1-1; D might be TRBD1 (6 bases). The CDR3 extends over 14 amino acids. Trimming took 7 bases from V and 0 from J, leaving 12 bases between them. The germline V gene has CDR1 MNHEY and CDR2 SVGAGI. CDR3 DNA sequence: TGTGCCAGCACCTGGAAGGGGGTGAACACTGAAGCTTTCTTT. Translated: CASTWKGVNTEAFF.

V is TRBV19 and J is TRBJ1-2; possibly TRBD1 for D (6 bases). Between the trimmed V and J ends, which lost 4 bases and 2 bases, there was a span of 14 bases. The length of the CDR3 is 15 residues. Germline V gene lookup returns CDR1 LNHDA and CDR2 SQIVND (reference sequence). CDR3: CASSNSGTLNYGYTF. CDR3 nucleotide sequence: TGTGCCAGTAGTAATTCCGGGACATTGAACTATGGCTACACCTTC. The full variable domain, its missing parts supplied by reference TRBV19 and TRBJ1-2, is DGGITQSPKYLFRKEGQNVTLSCEQNLNHDAMYWYRQDPGQGLRLIYYSQIVNDFQKGDIAEGYSVSREKKESFPLTVTSAQKNPTAFYLCASSNSGTLNYGYTFGSGTRLTVV.

The chain recombines TRBV5-1 with TRBJ1-3; 11 bases align to TRBD1. Germline-derived CDR1 and CDR2 are SGHRS and YFSETQ. The trim removed 4 bases at V and 4 bases at J, leaving 10 bases unmatched. The CDR3 spans 17 residues. The CDR3 reads CASSPGQGEGQGNTIYF. DNA of the CDR3: TGCGCCAGCAGCCCGGGACAGGGGGAAGGGCAAGGAAACACCATATATTTT.

The V and J genes are TRBV2 and TRBJ1-5, with 7 nucleotides matching TRBD1. This CDR3 has 15 residues. J was trimmed by 6 bases and V by 5 bases; bases with no gene match: 10. In germline, CDR1 is SNHLY, CDR2 FYNNEI. CDR3 bases: TGTGCCAGCAGTCGTACAGGGGTACGGGGTCAGCCCCAGCATTTT. Translation gives CASSRTGVRGQPQHF.

The chain couples TRBV6-6 to TRBJ1-3, with 8 bases matching TRBD1. V dropped 6 bases and J dropped 1; count of bases not matched to a gene: 5. The CDR3 contains 15 residues. Germline values: CDR1 MNHNY, CDR2 SVGAGI (reference sequence). DNA for the CDR3: TGTGCCAGCAGCATAGACAGGGGTTCTGGAAACACCATATATTTT. Protein: CASSIDRGSGNTIYF.

V and J are TRBV5-6 and TRBJ2-1; D perhaps matches TRBD1 (5 bases). The CDR3 extends over 14 amino acids. Trimming cost V 2 bases and J 8 bases, with 14 bases left between them. Germline CDR1 SGHDT, CDR2 YYEEEE. In DNA, the CDR3 is TGTGCCAGCAGCTTATCAGTCAGGGCCCATGAGCAGTTCTTC. Translating it yields CASSLSVRAHEQFF.

The rearrangement uses TRBV7-9 and TRBJ1-2; unclear D gene. Deletions cut 5 bases from V and 4 bases from J, with 17 bases between. Germline V gives CDR1 SEHNR, CDR2 FQNEAQ (reference sequence). The CDR3 is 15 amino acids. CDR3 region: CASSLRVVSFYGYTF. CDR3 DNA: TGTGCCAGCAGCCTTCGGGTAGTTAGCTTCTATGGCTACACCTTC.

The CDR3, as DNA: TGCGCCAGCAGCTTGGAGGGGACGGGGGGCCTGAAAGCTTTCTTT. Its protein product is CASSLEGTGGLKAFF. The chain employs TRBV5-1 and TRBJ1-1; possibly TRBD1 for D (6 bases). The germline V gene has CDR1 SGHRS and CDR2 YFSETQ. The CDR3 spans 15 residues. Trimming left V 0 bases short and J 9 bases short, with 18 bases between. The full variable domain, in which reference TRBV5-1 and TRBJ1-1 provide the parts outside the CDR3, is KAGVTQTPRYLIKTRGQQVTLSCSPISGHRSVSWYQQTPGQGLQFLFEYFSETQRNKGNFPGRFSGRQFSNSRSEMNVSTLELGDSALYLCASSLEGTGGLKAFFGQGTRLTVV.

In its sample, this clone was seen once. V and J are TRBV18 and TRBJ2-5; no firm D call. Germline lookup yields CDR1 KGHSH and CDR2 LQKENI. This CDR3 is 16 amino acids long. The V end was cut by 4 bases, the J end by 0 bases, with 15 bases between. The CDR3 DNA sequence: TGTGCCAGCTCACTCGGATCTGCAGGATACCAAGAGACCCAGTACTTC. Amino acid sequence: CASSLGSAGYQETQYF.

This clone was detected only once. The J gene is TRBJ2-7, the V gene TRBV6-5, with D perhaps TRBD1 (6 bases). Germline V lookup: CDR1 MNHEY, CDR2 SVGAGI. The CDR3 extends over 14 amino acids. Trimming took off 6 bases at V and 7 bases at J, with 19 bases between the two ends. CDR3 in amino acids: CASSQRQAPGEQYF. The CDR3 DNA reads as TGTGCCAGCAGCCAACGACAGGCCCCAGGGGAGCAGTACTTC.

The genes are TRBV6-4 and TRBJ2-3, with TRBD2 as a possible D gene (5 bases). V shed 2 bases and J shed 3 bases, with 9 bases lying between them. This CDR3 has 14 amino acids. Germline assignment: CDR1 MRHNA and CDR2 SNTAGT. CDR3 sequence: CASSDGLATDTQYF. CDR3 nucleotide sequence: TGTGCCAGCAGTGACGGCTTAGCGACAGATACGCAGTATTTT.

The gene calls are TRBV11-2 and TRBJ1-4; TRBD1 matches 9 bases. The CDR3 has 16 residues. The V gene's germline CDR1 is SGHAT and CDR2 FQNNGV. After removal of 1 base from V and 7 bases from J, the junction contained 7 bases not matched to a gene. The CDR3 is CASSLVTGGASEKLFF. DNA of the CDR3: TGTGCCAGCAGCTTAGTCACAGGGGGCGCTTCTGAAAAACTGTTTTTT.

This chain connects TRBV5-5 to TRBJ2-7; 8 bases agree with TRBD1. From germline, CDR1 is SGHKS and CDR2 YYEKEE (reference sequence). The CDR3 is 15 residues long. J gave up 2 bases and V 0 bases, and 4 bases lay outside the gene matches. The CDR3 sequence is CASSLVGTGTYEQYF. In DNA, the CDR3 is TGTGCCAGCAGCTTGGTCGGGACAGGAACCTACGAGCAGTACTTC.

The chain joins TRBV3-1 (or the pseudogene TRBV3-2) to TRBJ1-2; tentative D call: TRBD1 (5 bases). Trimming shortened V by 5 bases and J by 5 bases, and 24 bases separated the two germline ends. CDR3 length: 17 residues. Germline values: CDR1 LGHDT, CDR2 YNNKEL (reference sequence). CDR3 DNA sequence: TGTGCCAGCAGCTCAACCCGGACGGGCGGGGGAGCTTATGGCTACACCTTC. It yields the protein CASSSTRTGGGAYGYTF.